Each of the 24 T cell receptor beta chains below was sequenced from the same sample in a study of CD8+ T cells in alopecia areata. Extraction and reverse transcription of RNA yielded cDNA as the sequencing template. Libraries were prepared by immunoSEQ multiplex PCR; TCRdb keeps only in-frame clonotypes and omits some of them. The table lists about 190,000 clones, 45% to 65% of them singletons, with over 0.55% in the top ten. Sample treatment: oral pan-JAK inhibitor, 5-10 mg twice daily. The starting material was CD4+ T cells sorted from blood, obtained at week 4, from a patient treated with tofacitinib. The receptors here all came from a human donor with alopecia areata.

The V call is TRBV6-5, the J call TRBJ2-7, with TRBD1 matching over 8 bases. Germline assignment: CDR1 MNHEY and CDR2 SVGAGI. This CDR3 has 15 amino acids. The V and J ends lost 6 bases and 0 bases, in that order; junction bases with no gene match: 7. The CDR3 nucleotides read TGTGCCAGCAGCTGGACAGGGTTGAGCTCCTACGAGCAGTACTTC. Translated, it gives CASSWTGLSSYEQYF.

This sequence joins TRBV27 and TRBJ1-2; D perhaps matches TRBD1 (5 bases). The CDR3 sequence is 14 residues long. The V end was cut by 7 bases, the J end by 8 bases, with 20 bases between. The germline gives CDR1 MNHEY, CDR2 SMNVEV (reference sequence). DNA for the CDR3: TGTGCCAGCACCCCCCGGCCGGGGGTTGGAGGCTACACCTTC. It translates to CASTPRPGVGGYTF.

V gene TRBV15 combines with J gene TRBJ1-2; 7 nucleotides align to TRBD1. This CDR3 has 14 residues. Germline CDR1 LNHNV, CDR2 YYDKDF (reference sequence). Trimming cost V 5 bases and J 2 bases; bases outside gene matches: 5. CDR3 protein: CATSEGTANYGYTF. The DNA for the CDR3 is TGTGCCACCAGCGAAGGGACAGCAAACTATGGCTACACCTTC.

The CDR3 loop is CASSQDRQFEQYF. In nucleotides, the CDR3 is TGCGCCAGCAGCCAAGATCGACAGTTCGAGCAGTACTTC. The gene calls are TRBV4-3 and TRBJ2-7, with a weak D call TRBD1 (5 bases). V was shortened by 0 bases and J by 6 bases, with 9 bases between the two germline ends. The CDR3 consists of 13 residues. Germline lookup yields CDR1 LGHNA and CDR2 YSLEER.

In nucleotides, the CDR3 is TGTGCCAGCAGAAAGCCTACAGGGTTAGGAAACACCATATATTTT. It codes for CASRKPTGLGNTIYF. The chain employs TRBV6-1 and TRBJ1-3; weak D call: TRBD1 (6 bases). The germline gives CDR1 MNHNS, CDR2 SASEGT. This CDR3 contains 15 residues. Deletions cut 6 bases from V and 4 bases from J, with 16 bases between.

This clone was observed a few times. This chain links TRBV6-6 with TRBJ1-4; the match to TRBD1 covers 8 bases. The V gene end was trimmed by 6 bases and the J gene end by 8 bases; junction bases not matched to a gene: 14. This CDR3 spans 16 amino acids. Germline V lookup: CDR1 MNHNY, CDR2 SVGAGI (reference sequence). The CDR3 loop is CASSLWGGQAIEKLFF. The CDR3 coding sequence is TGTGCCAGCAGCTTATGGGGGGGACAGGCGATAGAAAAACTGTTTTTT.

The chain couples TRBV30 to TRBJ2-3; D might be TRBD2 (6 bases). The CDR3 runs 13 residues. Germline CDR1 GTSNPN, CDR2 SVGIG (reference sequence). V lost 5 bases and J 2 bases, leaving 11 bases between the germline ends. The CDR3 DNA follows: TGTGCCTGGGTGGCGGGAAACACAGATACGCAGTATTTT. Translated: CAWVAGNTDTQYF.

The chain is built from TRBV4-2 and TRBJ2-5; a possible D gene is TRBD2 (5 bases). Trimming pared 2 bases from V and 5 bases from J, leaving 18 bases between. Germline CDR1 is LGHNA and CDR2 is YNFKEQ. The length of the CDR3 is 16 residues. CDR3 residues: CASSQSPSASGETQYF. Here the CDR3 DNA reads TGTGCCAGCAGCCAATCCCCCTCGGCCAGCGGCGAGACCCAGTACTTC.

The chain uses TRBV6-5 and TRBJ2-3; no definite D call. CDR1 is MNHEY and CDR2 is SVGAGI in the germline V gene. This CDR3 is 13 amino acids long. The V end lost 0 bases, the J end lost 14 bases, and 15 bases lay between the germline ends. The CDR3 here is CASSYSSATVWYF. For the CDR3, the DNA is TGTGCCAGCAGTTACTCATCGGCGACCGTCTGGTATTTT.

CDR3 loop: CSVGPGQGLGYTF. CDR3 sequence (DNA): TGCAGCGTGGGCCCGGGACAGGGGCTTGGCTACACCTTC. The chain couples TRBV29-1 to TRBJ1-2, with TRBD1 matching over 10 bases. CDR3 size: 13 residues. The V gene's germline CDR1 is SQVTM and CDR2 ANQGSEA. The V gene end was trimmed by 6 bases and the J gene end by 7 bases; junction bases not matched to a gene: 8.

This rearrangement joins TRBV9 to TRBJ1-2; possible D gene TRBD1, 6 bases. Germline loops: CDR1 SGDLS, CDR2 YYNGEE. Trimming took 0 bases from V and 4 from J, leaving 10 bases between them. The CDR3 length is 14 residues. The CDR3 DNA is TGTGCCAGCAGCGTAGGCGGACAGAGCTATGGCTACACCTTC. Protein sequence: CASSVGGQSYGYTF.

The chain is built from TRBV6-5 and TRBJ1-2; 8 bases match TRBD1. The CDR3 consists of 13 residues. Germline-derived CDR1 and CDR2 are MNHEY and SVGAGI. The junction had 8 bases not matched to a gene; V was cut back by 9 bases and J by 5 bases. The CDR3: CASSNGQGYGYTF. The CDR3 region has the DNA TGTGCCAGTTCCAATGGACAGGGTTATGGCTACACCTTC.

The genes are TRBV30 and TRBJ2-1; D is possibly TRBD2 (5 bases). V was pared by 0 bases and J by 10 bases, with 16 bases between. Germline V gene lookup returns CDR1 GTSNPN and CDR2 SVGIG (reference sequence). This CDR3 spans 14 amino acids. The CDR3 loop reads CAWSVLPPPGEQFF. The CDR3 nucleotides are TGTGCCTGGAGTGTACTACCCCCGCCGGGGGAGCAGTTCTTC.

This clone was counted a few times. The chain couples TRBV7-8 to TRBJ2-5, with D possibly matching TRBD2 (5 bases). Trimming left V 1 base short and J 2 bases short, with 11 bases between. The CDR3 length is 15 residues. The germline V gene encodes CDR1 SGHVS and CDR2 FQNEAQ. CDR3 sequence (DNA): TGTGCCAGCAGCTTAGGCGTACGGGGACAAGAGACCCAGTACTTC. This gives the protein CASSLGVRGQETQYF.

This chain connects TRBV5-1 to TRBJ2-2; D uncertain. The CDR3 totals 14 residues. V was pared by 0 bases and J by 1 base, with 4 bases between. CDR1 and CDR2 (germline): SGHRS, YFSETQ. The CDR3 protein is CASSLALNTGELFF. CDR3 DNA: TGCGCCAGCAGCTTGGCCTTGAACACCGGGGAGCTGTTTTTT.

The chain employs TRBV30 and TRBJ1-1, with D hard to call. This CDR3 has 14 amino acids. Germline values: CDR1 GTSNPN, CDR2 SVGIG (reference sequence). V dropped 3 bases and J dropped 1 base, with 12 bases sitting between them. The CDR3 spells CAWSQRAENTEAFF. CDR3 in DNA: TGTGCCTGGAGCCAGCGGGCCGAGAACACTGAAGCTTTCTTT. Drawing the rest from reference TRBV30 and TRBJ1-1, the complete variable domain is SQTIHQWPATLVQPVGSPLSLECTVEGTSNPNLYWYRQAAGRGLQLLFYSVGIGQISSEVPQNLSASRPQDRQFILSSKKLLLSDSGFYLCAWSQRAENTEAFFGQGTRLTVV.

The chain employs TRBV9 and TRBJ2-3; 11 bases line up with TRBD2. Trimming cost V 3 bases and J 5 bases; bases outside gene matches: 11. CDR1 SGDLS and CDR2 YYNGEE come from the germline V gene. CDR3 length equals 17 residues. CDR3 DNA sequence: TGTGCCAGCAGCGCCCCGGCTAGCGGGAGGTTCCGAGATACGCAGTATTTT. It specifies CASSAPASGRFRDTQYF.

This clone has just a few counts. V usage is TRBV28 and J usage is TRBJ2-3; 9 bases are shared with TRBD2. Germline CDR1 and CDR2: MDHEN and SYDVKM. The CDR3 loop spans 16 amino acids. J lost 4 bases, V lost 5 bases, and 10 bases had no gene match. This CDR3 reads CASSLDSGSGADTQYF. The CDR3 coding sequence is TGTGCCAGCAGTCTAGATAGCGGGAGTGGGGCAGATACGCAGTATTTT.

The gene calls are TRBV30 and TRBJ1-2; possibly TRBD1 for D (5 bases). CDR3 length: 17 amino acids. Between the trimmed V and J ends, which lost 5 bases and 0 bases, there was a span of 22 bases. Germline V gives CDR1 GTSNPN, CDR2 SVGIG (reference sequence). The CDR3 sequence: CAWDPGQPPVPNYGYTF. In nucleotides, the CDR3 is TGTGCCTGGGACCCAGGGCAACCACCCGTGCCTAACTATGGCTACACCTTC.

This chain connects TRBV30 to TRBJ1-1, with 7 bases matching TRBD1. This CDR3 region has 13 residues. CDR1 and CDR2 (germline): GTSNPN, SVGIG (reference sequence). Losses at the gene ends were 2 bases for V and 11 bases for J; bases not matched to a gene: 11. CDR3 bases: TGTGCCTGGAGTTTTACAGGGGCGCCCCGGGCTTTCTTT. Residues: CAWSFTGAPRAFF.

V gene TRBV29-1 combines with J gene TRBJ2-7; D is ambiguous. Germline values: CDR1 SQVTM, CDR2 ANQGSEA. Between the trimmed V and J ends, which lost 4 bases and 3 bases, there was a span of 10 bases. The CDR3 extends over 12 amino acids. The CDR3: CSVVDVLYEQYF. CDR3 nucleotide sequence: TGCAGCGTTGTGGATGTCCTCTACGAGCAGTACTTC.

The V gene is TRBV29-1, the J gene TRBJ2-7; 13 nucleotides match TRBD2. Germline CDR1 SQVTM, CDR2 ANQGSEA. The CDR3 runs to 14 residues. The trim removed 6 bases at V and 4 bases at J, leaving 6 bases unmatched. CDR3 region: CSVTGLAGKYEQYF. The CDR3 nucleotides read TGCAGCGTGACGGGACTAGCGGGGAAATACGAGCAGTACTTC.

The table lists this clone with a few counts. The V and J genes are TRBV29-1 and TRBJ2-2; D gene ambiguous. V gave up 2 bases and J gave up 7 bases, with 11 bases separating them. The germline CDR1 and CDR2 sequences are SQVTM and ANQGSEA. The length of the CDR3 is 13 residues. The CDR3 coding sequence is TGCAGCGTTGAAACATGGGTGGGCGGGGAGCTGTTTTTT. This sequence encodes CSVETWVGGELFF.

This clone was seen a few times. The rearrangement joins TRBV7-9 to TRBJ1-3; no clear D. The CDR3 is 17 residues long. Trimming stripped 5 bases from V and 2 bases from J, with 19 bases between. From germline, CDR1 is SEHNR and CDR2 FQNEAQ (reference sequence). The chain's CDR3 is CASSLSGGGSAGNTIYF. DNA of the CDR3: TGTGCCAGCAGCCTAAGCGGCGGCGGTAGTGCTGGAAACACCATATATTTT.